This is a list of T cell receptor beta chains from one sample in a study. In TCRdb, the 5' RACE reads were re-called with MiXCR into one record per CDR3 protein. The repertoire has 50,000 to 70,000 distinct CDR3 sequences, around 21% of them found once; the top ten carry about 2.9%. The sample consisted of tumor-infiltrating Tregs sorted from the breast tumor. The receptors derive from a female donor with breast cancer. Each CDR3 is given with its conserved first and last residue. The D gene is left open where the match is weak. Size values are once, few and many counts, or a class for expanded clones, and some rows have none.

many	TRBV7-2	TRBJ1-5	-	CASSSYQGPQHF	TGTGCCAGCAGCTCCTATCAGGGGCCCCAGCATTTT
few	TRBV29-1	TRBJ1-1	TRBD1	CSVRSGGQGQAFF	TGCAGCGTGAGATCAGGGGGCCAGGGTCAAGCTTTCTTT
-	TRBV5-4	TRBJ2-1	TRBD2	CASSPEASGRGGEQFF	TGTGCCAGCAGCCCCGAGGCTAGCGGGAGGGGCGGTGAGCAGTTCTTC
many	TRBV27	TRBJ1-5	-	CASSHQRGGKISNQPQHF	TGTGCCAGCAGTCACCAGAGGGGAGGGAAGATAAGCAATCAGCCCCAGCATTTT
-	TRBV5-1	TRBJ1-2	TRBD1	CASSLGDRGPTNYGYTF	TGCGCCAGCAGCTTGGGGGACAGGGGCCCTACTAACTATGGCTACACCTTC
-	TRBV20-1	TRBJ2-5	TRBD2	CSATGPTSGSQETQYF	TGCAGTGCCACAGGTCCCACTAGCGGAAGCCAAGAGACCCAGTACTTC
many	TRBV18	TRBJ1-1	-	CASSPGGLGTEAFF	TGTGCCAGCTCACCGGGGGGGCTGGGGACTGAAGCTTTCTTT
-	TRBV7-2	TRBJ1-1	-	CASSLGRGRNTEAFF	TGTGCCAGCAGCTTAGGGCGGGGGAGAAACACTGAAGCTTTCTTT
many	TRBV28	TRBJ2-3	TRBD1	CASSPGQGDTQYF	TGTGCCAGCAGTCCCGGACAGGGGGATACGCAGTATTTT
-	TRBV24-1	TRBJ2-1	-	CATSKGSSYNEQFF	TGTGCCACCAGTAAGGGGAGTTCCTACAATGAGCAGTTCTTC
few	TRBV4-2	TRBJ2-5	-	CASSQGSSSSKTQYF	TGTGCCAGCAGCCAAGGGTCTAGCTCCTCAAAGACCCAGTACTTC
-	TRBV11-1	TRBJ2-7	-	CASSLTGAGPYEQYF	TGTGCCAGCAGCTTAACGGGAGCTGGCCCCTACGAGCAGTACTTC
-	TRBV4-1	TRBJ2-3	-	CASSQGRIRAVLDTQYF	TGCGCCAGCAGCCAAGGTAGAATCAGGGCAGTTTTAGATACGCAGTATTTT
many	TRBV20-1	TRBJ2-1	-	CSARRDPTQFF	TGCAGTGCTAGGCGGGACCCCACCCAGTTCTTC
many	TRBV20-1	TRBJ2-1	TRBD2	CSANPFTSGSSYNEQFF	TGCAGTGCTAACCCCTTTACTAGCGGTAGCTCCTACAATGAGCAGTTCTTC
medium-sized	TRBV9	TRBJ2-3	TRBD1	CASSVGQGRTDTQYF	TGTGCCAGCAGCGTCGGACAGGGTCGCACAGATACGCAGTATTTT
few	TRBV15	TRBJ1-2	-	CATSRDSLAYGYTF	TGTGCCACCAGCAGGGACAGTTTGGCCTATGGCTACACCTTC
few	TRBV5-1	TRBJ1-6	-	CASSLTVNYNSPLHF	TGCGCCAGCAGCTTGACAGTTAACTATAATTCACCCCTCCACTTT
many	TRBV6-5	TRBJ2-1	TRBD2	CASSYDQLAGSNEQFF	TGTGCCAGCAGTTACGATCAACTAGCGGGTTCCAATGAGCAGTTCTTC
-	TRBV6-2/TRBV6-3	TRBJ1-1	-	CASSYPRRGNTEAFF	TGTGCCAGCAGCTACCCCCGTAGGGGGAACACTGAAGCTTTCTTT
-	TRBV7-9	TRBJ1-2	-	CVSSSGPLGDYGYTF	TGTGTCAGCAGCTCGGGACCCTTAGGGGACTATGGCTACACCTTC
few	TRBV2	TRBJ1-5	-	CASREDIAGSQPQHF	TGTGCCAGCAGAGAAGACATAGCAGGGAGTCAGCCCCAGCATTTT
-	TRBV6-5	TRBJ2-4	-	CASTNSWGAPYF	TGTGCCAGCACCAACTCGTGGGGGGCCCCTTACTTC
few	TRBV5-1	TRBJ1-3	TRBD1	CASRDGGQGISGNTIYF	TGCGCCAGCAGAGACGGAGGACAGGGGATCTCTGGAAACACCATATATTTT
-	TRBV20-1	TRBJ2-5	-	CSARVETQYF	TGCAGTGCTAGAGTCGAGACCCAGTACTTC
-	TRBV7-3	TRBJ2-5	-	CASSLRLFETQYF	TGTGCCAGCAGCTTAAGGCTCTTTGAGACCCAGTACTTC
-	TRBV20-1	TRBJ1-2	-	CSARQGYYGYTF	TGCAGTGCTAGACAGGGGTACTATGGCTACACCTTC
many	TRBV29-1	TRBJ2-5	-	CTSQEPGETQYF	TGCACCTCCCAGGAGCCGGGAGAGACCCAGTACTTC
-	TRBV6-6	TRBJ2-2	TRBD1	CASSWDRNTGELFF	TGCGCCAGCAGTTGGGACAGGAACACCGGGGAGCTGTTTTTT
few	TRBV7-6	TRBJ2-7	-	CASSFYGGRSYEQYF	TGTGCCAGCAGCTTCTACGGGGGTCGGTCCTACGAGCAGTACTTC
-	TRBV13	TRBJ1-1	-	CATRWAWNTEAFF	TGTGCCACCCGTTGGGCCTGGAACACTGAAGCTTTCTTT
few	TRBV4-2	TRBJ2-7	TRBD1	CASSQGTGYEQYF	TGTGCCAGCAGCCAAGGGACAGGGTACGAGCAGTACTTC
-	TRBV12-3/TRBV12-4	TRBJ2-1	TRBD2	CASSLSLAGDSNEQFF	TGTGCCAGCAGTTTAAGCCTAGCGGGAGATTCCAATGAGCAGTTCTTC
many	TRBV5-1	TRBJ1-2	-	CASSPMAETNYGYTF	TGCGCCAGCAGCCCTATGGCGGAGACTAACTATGGCTACACCTTC
-	TRBV25-1	TRBJ2-5	TRBD1	CASSEGTGGQETQYF	TGTGCCAGCAGTGAAGGGACAGGGGGCCAAGAGACCCAGTACTTC
-	TRBV7-6	TRBJ1-6	-	CASSLDRINNNSPLHF	TGTGCCAGCAGCTTGGACCGGATAAATAATAATTCACCCCTCCACTTT
-	TRBV14	TRBJ1-3	TRBD1	CASSHRGSSGNTIYF	TGTGCCAGCAGCCACAGGGGGTCCTCTGGAAACACCATATATTTT
-	TRBV28	TRBJ2-7	-	CASAPNGTPNYEQYF	TGTGCCAGCGCCCCTAATGGGACGCCTAATTACGAGCAGTACTTC
-	TRBV5-6	TRBJ2-7	TRBD2	CANSLAEFSSSGRSREQYF	TGTGCCAACAGCTTGGCCGAATTTTCCTCTAGCGGGAGAAGCCGCGAGCAGTACTTC
many	TRBV5-1	TRBJ2-7	TRBD1	CASSLVAGGRYEQYF	TGCGCCAGCAGCTTGGTAGCAGGGGGTCGCTACGAGCAGTACTTC
-	TRBV20-1	TRBJ2-1	TRBD1	CSARGGSRTGNNEQFF	TGCAGTGCTAGAGGGGGGAGTAGGACAGGGAACAATGAGCAGTTCTTC
-	TRBV9	TRBJ2-1	-	CASSVGGELDEQFF	TGTGCCAGCAGCGTAGGTGGGGAATTGGATGAGCAGTTCTTC
-	TRBV11-2	TRBJ1-2	-	CASSSDQGIYYGYTF	TGTGCCAGCAGCTCAGATCAGGGTATTTACTATGGCTACACCTTC
-	TRBV19	TRBJ1-6	-	CASSIAGANSPLHF	TGTGCCAGTAGTATTGCGGGGGCCAATTCACCCCTCCACTTT
many	TRBV12-3/TRBV12-4	TRBJ1-3	-	CASSPILSSGNTIYF	TGTGCCAGCAGTCCCATATTGAGCTCTGGAAACACCATATATTTT
-	TRBV6-1	TRBJ2-3	-	CASSRNGQPSTDTQYF	TGTGCCAGCAGTAGAAACGGACAGCCTAGCACAGATACGCAGTATTTT
-	TRBV18	TRBJ1-2	-	CASSPQFRQDHGYTF	TGTGCCAGCTCACCACAATTCCGACAGGACCATGGCTACACCTTC
-	TRBV5-1	TRBJ1-1	TRBD1	CASGDSLNTEASF	TGCGCCAGCGGGGACAGTTTGAACACTGAAGCTTCCTTT
-	TRBV2	TRBJ2-7	TRBD1	CASVQGTAEQYF	TGTGCCAGCGTGCAAGGGACAGCCGAGCAGTACTTC
few	TRBV20-1	TRBJ2-1	TRBD2	CSARDSRRGELAGSNEQFF	TGCAGTGCTAGAGATTCGAGGAGGGGGGAACTAGCGGGAAGTAATGAGCAGTTCTTC
many	TRBV4-1	TRBJ2-7	TRBD1	CASSQIGRGRFEQYF	TGCGCCAGCAGCCAAATCGGCAGGGGGCGGTTCGAGCAGTACTTC
-	TRBV9	TRBJ1-2	-	CASSVGQSHYGYTF	TGTGCCAGCAGCGTAGGACAATCACACTATGGCTACACCTTC
few	TRBV4-1	TRBJ1-6	-	CASSQVEVSPLHF	TGCGCCAGCAGCCAAGTAGAGGTTTCACCCCTCCACTTT
many	TRBV5-5	TRBJ2-3	TRBD2	CASRYQGLAGGWGTDTQYF	TGTGCCAGCAGATACCAGGGACTAGCGGGAGGGTGGGGCACAGATACGCAGTATTTT
-	TRBV5-1	TRBJ2-1	-	CASSYRELLSRNEQFF	TGCGCCAGCAGTTACCGGGAGTTGTTATCGCGCAATGAGCAGTTCTTC
-	TRBV12-3/TRBV12-4	TRBJ2-1	TRBD2	CASSLRTSGSSYNEQFF	TGTGCCAGCAGTCTTAGGACTAGCGGGAGCTCCTACAATGAGCAGTTCTTC
-	TRBV6-1	TRBJ1-5	-	CASRTRGGTNQPQHF	TGTGCCAGCAGGACCCGTGGGGGGACCAATCAGCCCCAGCATTTT
-	TRBV27	TRBJ1-2	-	CASSLFGAGTNYGYTF	TGTGCCAGCAGTTTATTTGGGGCAGGGACTAACTATGGCTACACCTTC
few	TRBV28	TRBJ2-1	TRBD2	CASSPLAGESYNEQFF	TGTGCCAGCAGTCCTCTAGCGGGAGAATCCTACAATGAGCAGTTCTTC
few	TRBV12-3/TRBV12-4	TRBJ2-7	-	CASSLGRGTYEQYF	TGTGCCAGCAGTTTAGGCAGGGGAACCTACGAGCAGTACTTC